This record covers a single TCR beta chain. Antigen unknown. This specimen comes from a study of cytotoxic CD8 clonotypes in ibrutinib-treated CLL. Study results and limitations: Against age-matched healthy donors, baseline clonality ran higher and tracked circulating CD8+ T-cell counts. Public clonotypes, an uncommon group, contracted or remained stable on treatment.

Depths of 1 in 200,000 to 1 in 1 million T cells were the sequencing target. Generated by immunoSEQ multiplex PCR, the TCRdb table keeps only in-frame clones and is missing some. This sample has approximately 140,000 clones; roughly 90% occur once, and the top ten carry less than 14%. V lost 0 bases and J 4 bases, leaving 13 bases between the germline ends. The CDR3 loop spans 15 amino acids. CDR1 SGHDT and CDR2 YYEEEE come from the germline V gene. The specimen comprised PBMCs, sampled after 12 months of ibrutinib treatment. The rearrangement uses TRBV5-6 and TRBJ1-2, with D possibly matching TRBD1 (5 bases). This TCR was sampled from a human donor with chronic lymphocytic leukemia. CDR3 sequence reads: CASSLDGTISYGYTF. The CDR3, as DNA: TGTGCCAGCAGCTTGGATGGGACTATCAGCTATGGCTACACCTTC.